This T cell receptor beta chain was recovered during a study of spatial heterogeneity in lung cancer. TCRdb re-called the 5' RACE reads with MiXCR, one entry per CDR3 protein. The data contain 25,000 or so distinct CDR3 sequences, roughly 3% of them singletons. Time point defined: sample taken at primary tumor resection. Looked up from germline, CDR1 is PRHDT and CDR2 is FYEKMQ (reference sequence). V gave up 5 bases and J gave up 2 bases, with 11 bases separating them. The CDR3 runs 14 residues. The gene calls are TRBV13 and TRBJ2-3; D gene uncertain. The sequence was collected from a female donor with early-stage non-small cell lung cancer. This specimen consisted of PBMCs, obtained at surgery. The DNA for the CDR3 is TGTGCCAGCAGCCCCCCGGACCACACAGATACGCAGTATTTT. Translating gives CASSPPDHTDTQYF.